These T cell receptor beta chains were read from a single sample in a study of CD8 T cells in ankylosing spondylitis. TCRdb recomputed calls from the 5' RACE reads with MiXCR, one row per CDR3 protein. The data contain under 950,000 distinct CDR3 sequences, 15% to 20% of them seen just once; the ten biggest clones take up around 20%. The sequenced sample consisted of blood, either unsorted or a sorted T cell fraction (not recorded which). Every receptor here comes from a male donor with ankylosing spondylitis. Each CDR3 is given with its conserved first and last residue. A D gene is named only where the DNA matches it firmly. Clone size is not always given. Where it is, it says once, few, many or a class for expanded clones.

clone size,D gene,V gene,J gene,CDR3 DNA,CDR3 protein
.,TRBD2,TRBV9,TRBJ2-1,TGTGCCAGCAGCGTCGGGGGTAGCGGGAGGGCGGACAATGAGCAGTTCTTC,CASSVGGSGRADNEQFF
few,TRBD1,TRBV12-3/TRBV12-4,TRBJ2-1,TGTGCCAGCAGTTCACCGACAGGGGCGGACTCCTACAATGAGCAGTTCTTC,CASSSPTGADSYNEQFF
.,.,TRBV29-1,TRBJ2-1,TGCAGCGCCGCCAGGAGGGACTTAAGCTCCTACAATGAGCAGTTCTTC,CSAARRDLSSYNEQFF
.,.,TRBV29-1,TRBJ1-4,TGCAGCGTCGAAGACCCTGCAACTAATGAAAAACTGTTTTTT,CSVEDPATNEKLFF
few,TRBD1,TRBV20-1,TRBJ2-5,TGCAGTGCTACTAGCCCCGGGACAGGGCCCCAAGAGACCCAGTACTTC,CSATSPGTGPQETQYF
.,.,TRBV12-3/TRBV12-4,TRBJ2-7,TGTGCCAGCAGTTTAGCCTCGGGACGAAGCACCTACGAGCAGTACTTC,CASSLASGRSTYEQYF
.,TRBD1,TRBV20-1,TRBJ1-2,TGCAGTGCTATGGACAGGGGATGGGGCGGCTACACCTTC,CSAMDRGWGGYTF
.,.,TRBV9,TRBJ1-3,TGTGCCAGCAGCGCTCAGGGTAACTCTGGAAACACCATATATTTT,CASSAQGNSGNTIYF
.,.,TRBV28,TRBJ2-5,TGTGCCAGCAGTTTAGGGGGGGGGACAGGAGAAGAGACCCAGTACTTC,CASSLGGGTGEETQYF
many,.,TRBV6-1,TRBJ2-1,TGTGCCACCCAGCGGGCGGGGACCTACAATGAGCAGTTCTTC,CATQRAGTYNEQFF
many,.,TRBV3-1,TRBJ1-1,TGTGCCAGCAGCCACCGAGGCATGAACACTGAAGCTTTCTTT,CASSHRGMNTEAFF
few,TRBD1,TRBV20-1,TRBJ2-3,TGCAGTGCGAGGGGGGACAGGGGTAGAGATACGCAGTATTTT,CSARGDRGRDTQYF
.,TRBD1,TRBV20-1,TRBJ2-5,TGCAGTGCCGGTTTTAGGGGGCGGGAGACCCAGTACTTC,CSAGFRGRETQYF
few,.,TRBV7-2,TRBJ2-2,TGTGCCAGCAGCGGACTCCCCGGGACAGCTACTAGCGGAGGAGGGAACACCGGGGAGCTGTTTTTT,CASSGLPGTATSGGGNTGELFF
.,.,TRBV6-6,TRBJ2-7,TGTGCCACACAGTCATCCTCCTACGAGCAGTACTTC,CATQSSSYEQYF
few,.,TRBV21-1,TRBJ2-7,TGTGCCAGCAGCAAAGTTAGGGGATGCTACGAGCAGTACTTC,CASSKVRGCYEQYF
.,.,TRBV7-8,TRBJ2-7,TGTGCCAGCAGCATAACGGTGCAGGGTGGTGACGAGCAGTACTTC,CASSITVQGGDEQYF
few,.,TRBV28,TRBJ1-4,TGTGCCAGCACCTCCCAGTCCCCGACGCGGGAAAAACTGTTTTTT,CASTSQSPTREKLFF
.,.,TRBV20-1,TRBJ2-7,TGCAGTGCTAGGGACTGGTACGAGCAGTACTTC,CSARDWYEQYF
few,TRBD2,TRBV3-1,TRBJ2-1,TGTGCCAGCAGCCAAGGGCCGGGACTAGGGTCCTGGAATGAGCAGTTCTTC,CASSQGPGLGSWNEQFF
.,.,TRBV6-1,TRBJ2-2,TGTGCCAGCAGTGACTACCCCCCGGGAAGGGTTGCCGGGGAGCTGTTTTTT,CASSDYPPGRVAGELFF
.,.,TRBV24-1,TRBJ1-3,TGTGCCACCAGTGATTTGAACGGAAACACCATATATTTT,CATSDLNGNTIYF
many,TRBD2,TRBV29-1,TRBJ2-1,TGCAGCGTTGGACTAGCGGGAGCGGCTGAGCAGTTCTTC,CSVGLAGAAEQFF
.,TRBD1,TRBV5-8,TRBJ1-2,TGTGCCAGCAGCCCCGGACAGGGGGCCGTTGGCTACACCTTC,CASSPGQGAVGYTF
many,.,TRBV15,TRBJ2-1,TGTGCCACCAGCAGAGACGGGGGAGTAGGCGGCAATGAGCAGTTCTTC,CATSRDGGVGGNEQFF
.,TRBD2,TRBV12-3/TRBV12-4,TRBJ2-2,TGTGCCACCTGTTGGGGGGGGGCCGGGGAGCTGTTTTTT,CATCWGGAGELFF
.,TRBD2,TRBV4-1,TRBJ2-2,TGCGCCAGCAGCTTAGCGGGAGAGGGCGGGGAGCTGTTTTTT,CASSLAGEGGELFF
.,.,TRBV12-3/TRBV12-4,TRBJ1-3,TGTGCCAGCAGTTGGAGGACAGTCAACTCTGGAAACACCATATATTTT,CASSWRTVNSGNTIYF
.,.,TRBV7-2,TRBJ1-5,TGTGCCAGCAGCCCGGTGGCCTATAGCAATCAGCCCCAGCATTTT,CASSPVAYSNQPQHF
few,.,TRBV5-1,TRBJ1-2,TGCGCCAGCAGCTTGGTCCCCCCCGGCGACTATGGCTACACCTTC,CASSLVPPGDYGYTF
few,.,TRBV29-1,TRBJ2-7,TGCAGCGTTATCCTCGTTCCGACCTACGAGCAGTACTTC,CSVILVPTYEQYF
.,TRBD1,TRBV3-1,TRBJ2-2,TGTGCCAGCAGCATGACAGGGGGCATAACCGGGGAGCTGTTTTTT,CASSMTGGITGELFF
many,TRBD1,TRBV5-1,TRBJ2-1,TGCGCCAGCAGCTTACAGGGGGCATCCGAGAATGAGCAGTTCTTC,CASSLQGASENEQFF
few,.,TRBV6-1,TRBJ1-2,TGTGCCAGCAGTGAAGAGTCCACAGGGAAGGTAGCTGGCTACACCTTC,CASSEESTGKVAGYTF
.,.,TRBV12-3/TRBV12-4,TRBJ1-2,TGTGCCAGCAGTTTTTCTCACAATAGCTATGGCTACACCTTC,CASSFSHNSYGYTF
few,TRBD1,TRBV20-1,TRBJ2-7,TGCAGTGCGAACCAAGGGACAGGACGCTCCTACGAGCAGTACTTC,CSANQGTGRSYEQYF
.,.,TRBV2,TRBJ1-4,TGTGCCAGCAGCGCTAGGATTGAAAAACTGTTTTTT,CASSARIEKLFF
.,.,TRBV25-1,TRBJ1-1,TGTGCCAGTCAACAGTTGCTGAACACTGAAGCTTTCTTT,CASQQLLNTEAFF
many,.,TRBV20-1,TRBJ1-1,TGCAGTGCACGGAGAGGGGGCACTGAAGCTTTCTTT,CSARRGGTEAFF
many,.,TRBV27,TRBJ2-1,TGTGCCAGCAGTAGGGGCTACAATGAGCAGTTCTTC,CASSRGYNEQFF
.,.,TRBV20-1,TRBJ1-1,TGCAGTGCTTCGGTGGCTAACACTGAAGCTTTCTTT,CSASVANTEAFF
.,.,TRBV7-8,TRBJ2-7,TGTGCCAGCAGCCCTTTGGGAGTGGGTCCCTACGAGCAGTACTTC,CASSPLGVGPYEQYF
many,.,TRBV12-3/TRBV12-4,TRBJ1-3,TGTGCCAGCAGTTTGGAGGGGGGAAACACCATATATTTT,CASSLEGGNTIYF
.,.,TRBV5-1,TRBJ2-6,TGCGCCAGCAGCTTGGTAGGCTCCCCCTCTGGGGCCAACGTCCTGACTTTC,CASSLVGSPSGANVLTF
many,.,TRBV27,TRBJ1-5,TGTGCCAGCAGTTTATCGGCGCGGCAGCCCCAGCATTTT,CASSLSARQPQHF